This TCR beta chain was obtained from a study of OX40 agonist ivuxolimab in advanced cancers. In the study overall: Ivuxolimab is a fully human IgG2 antibody that activates OX40 (CD134). Study-wide findings and caveats: Partial responders receiving 0.1-3.0 mg/kg showed among the lowest clonal expansion.

Using immunoSEQ multiplex PCR, the repertoire was profiled, and TCRdb retains in-frame clones only, with some absent. The sample contains 50,000 to 55,000 clones, 80% of which appear only once. To note about this clone: Antigen: not known.

The starting material was CD4+ or CD8+ T cells sorted from blood, obtained in a trial of the OX40 agonist ivuxolimab. The clonotype was recovered from an adult with an advanced solid tumor such as melanoma, head and neck, liver or kidney cancer.

In DNA, the CDR3 is TGTGCCAGCAGCTCGGGACAGGTCAATGAGCAGTTCTTC. It specifies CASSSGQVNEQFF. The V and J genes are TRBV7-9 and TRBJ2-1, with 8 nucleotides matching TRBD1. With V trimmed by 4 bases and J by 6 bases, 2 bases remained unmatched. The CDR3 consists of 13 residues. CDR1 and CDR2 from the germline V gene are SEHNR and FQNEAQ (reference sequence).